A selection of T cell receptor beta chains follows, all from one sample in a study of CD8+ T cells in alopecia areata. Clones were sequenced by immunoSEQ multiplex PCR, and TCRdb holds only the in-frame ones, with some missing. The table lists more than 100,000 clones, approximately 84% of them singletons. This material consisted of CD8+ T cells sorted from blood, taken at week 34, from a patient treated with tofacitinib. The origin of the receptors is a human donor with alopecia areata. Both conserved end residues are part of each CDR3. D genes are given only for firm matches. Clone size is stated in some rows and not others, as once, few, many or a class when expanded.

d_call: -; clone_size: -; cdr3_length: 11; j_call: TRBJ2-7; v_call: TRBV11-2; cdr3_aa: CASSPSYEQYF; cdr3_nt: TGTGCCAGCAGCCCCTCCTACGAGCAGTACTTC
d_call: -; clone_size: -; cdr3_length: 13; j_call: TRBJ1-1; v_call: TRBV6-5; cdr3_aa: CASSRNGNTEAFF; cdr3_nt: TGTGCCAGCAGCCGCAACGGGAACACTGAAGCTTTCTTT
d_call: -; clone_size: once; cdr3_length: 14; j_call: TRBJ2-2; v_call: TRBV7-2; cdr3_aa: CASSFWELAGELFF; cdr3_nt: TGTGCCAGCAGCTTTTGGGAGTTGGCCGGGGAGCTGTTTTTT
d_call: -; clone_size: once; cdr3_length: 11; j_call: TRBJ2-1; v_call: TRBV6-1; cdr3_aa: CASSDWQEQFF; cdr3_nt: TGTGCCAGCAGTGATTGGCAAGAGCAGTTCTTC
d_call: -; clone_size: -; cdr3_length: 15; j_call: TRBJ2-2; v_call: TRBV5-1; cdr3_aa: CASSLEGGNTGELFF; cdr3_nt: TGCGCCAGCAGCTTGGAGGGCGGGAACACCGGGGAGCTGTTTTTT
d_call: TRBD2; clone_size: once; cdr3_length: 17; j_call: TRBJ2-3; v_call: TRBV29-1; cdr3_aa: CSVEGVRLALLTDTQYF; cdr3_nt: TGCAGCGTTGAGGGGGTTCGACTAGCGCTTCTCACAGATACGCAGTATTTT
d_call: TRBD1; clone_size: -; cdr3_length: 15; j_call: TRBJ2-5; v_call: TRBV4-1; cdr3_aa: CASSTGTANQETQYF; cdr3_nt: TGCGCCAGCAGCACCGGGACAGCCAACCAAGAGACCCAGTACTTC
d_call: -; clone_size: once; cdr3_length: 14; j_call: TRBJ1-2; v_call: TRBV4-1; cdr3_aa: CASSQDIQGYGYTF; cdr3_nt: TGCGCCAGCAGCCAAGATATCCAGGGGTATGGCTACACCTTC
d_call: TRBD2; clone_size: -; cdr3_length: 17; j_call: TRBJ2-2; v_call: TRBV5-1; cdr3_aa: CASSLILAGGNTGELFF; cdr3_nt: TGCGCCAGCAGCTTGATACTAGCGGGGGGCAACACCGGGGAGCTGTTTTTT
d_call: -; clone_size: -; cdr3_length: 13; j_call: TRBJ1-1; v_call: TRBV5-1; cdr3_aa: CASRTDPNTEAFF; cdr3_nt: TGCGCCAGCAGGACGGATCCGAACACTGAAGCTTTCTTT
d_call: TRBD1; clone_size: -; cdr3_length: 12; j_call: TRBJ2-1; v_call: TRBV29-1; cdr3_aa: CSVQGVYNEQFF; cdr3_nt: TGCAGCGTACAGGGGGTGTACAATGAGCAGTTCTTC
d_call: -; clone_size: -; cdr3_length: 14; j_call: TRBJ2-7; v_call: TRBV10-3; cdr3_aa: CAISESDSSDEQYF; cdr3_nt: TGTGCCATCAGTGAGTCGGATAGTTCCGACGAGCAGTACTTC
d_call: -; clone_size: -; cdr3_length: 14; j_call: TRBJ2-7; v_call: TRBV10-3; cdr3_aa: CAISELGNPYEQYF; cdr3_nt: TGTGCCATCAGTGAGTTGGGGAATCCTTACGAGCAGTACTTC
d_call: -; clone_size: -; cdr3_length: 13; j_call: TRBJ2-1; v_call: TRBV15; cdr3_aa: CATSDISYNEQFF; cdr3_nt: TGTGCCACCAGCGATATATCCTACAATGAGCAGTTCTTC
d_call: -; clone_size: -; cdr3_length: 11; j_call: TRBJ1-1; v_call: TRBV30; cdr3_aa: CAWSGGAEAFF; cdr3_nt: TGTGCCTGGAGTGGAGGTGCTGAAGCTTTCTTT
d_call: -; clone_size: -; cdr3_length: 17; j_call: TRBJ2-1; v_call: TRBV29-1; cdr3_aa: CSVEDFARISSYNEQFF; cdr3_nt: TGCAGCGTTGAAGATTTTGCCAGGATTAGCTCCTACAATGAGCAGTTCTTC
d_call: TRBD1; clone_size: -; cdr3_length: 14; j_call: TRBJ1-1; v_call: TRBV9; cdr3_aa: CASSLGTGNTEAFF; cdr3_nt: TGTGCCAGCAGCCTCGGGACAGGGAACACTGAAGCTTTCTTT
d_call: TRBD1; clone_size: -; cdr3_length: 14; j_call: TRBJ1-2; v_call: TRBV5-4; cdr3_aa: CASSLPQGRDGYTF; cdr3_nt: TGTGCCAGCAGCTTACCACAGGGGAGAGATGGCTACACCTTC
d_call: TRBD2; clone_size: -; cdr3_length: 14; j_call: TRBJ2-1; v_call: TRBV7-6; cdr3_aa: CASSPGTSYNEQFF; cdr3_nt: TGTGCCAGCAGCCCCGGGACTAGCTACAATGAGCAGTTCTTC
d_call: -; clone_size: -; cdr3_length: 13; j_call: TRBJ1-1; v_call: TRBV2; cdr3_aa: CANPGGMNTEAFF; cdr3_nt: TGTGCCAACCCCGGGGGAATGAACACTGAAGCTTTCTTT
d_call: -; clone_size: -; cdr3_length: 14; j_call: TRBJ2-7; v_call: TRBV30; cdr3_aa: CAWDLGQGKFEQYF; cdr3_nt: TGTGCCTGGGACTTGGGGCAGGGGAAGTTCGAGCAGTACTTC
d_call: -; clone_size: -; cdr3_length: 10; j_call: TRBJ2-3; v_call: TRBV25-1; cdr3_aa: CASSETVQYF; cdr3_nt: TGTGCCAGCAGTGAGACTGTTCAGTATTTT
d_call: -; clone_size: -; cdr3_length: 17; j_call: TRBJ2-1; v_call: TRBV4-1; cdr3_aa: CASSSRPGDFGGNEQFF; cdr3_nt: TGCGCCAGCAGTTCACGCCCCGGAGACTTCGGAGGGAATGAGCAGTTCTTC
d_call: TRBD2; clone_size: once; cdr3_length: 20; j_call: TRBJ2-7; v_call: TRBV4-1; cdr3_aa: CASSYPTELAGGPSAYEQYF; cdr3_nt: TGCGCCAGCAGTTATCCCACTGAACTAGCGGGAGGGCCATCGGCCTACGAGCAGTACTTC
d_call: -; clone_size: -; cdr3_length: 13; j_call: TRBJ2-2; v_call: TRBV30; cdr3_aa: CAWSGRNTGELFF; cdr3_nt: TGTGCCTGGAGTGGACGGAACACCGGGGAGCTGTTTTTT
d_call: -; clone_size: once; cdr3_length: 14; j_call: TRBJ2-7; v_call: TRBV7-9; cdr3_aa: CASSLEGGSYEQYF; cdr3_nt: TGTGCCAGCAGCTTAGAGGGGGGATCCTACGAGCAGTACTTC
d_call: TRBD1; clone_size: -; cdr3_length: 15; j_call: TRBJ2-7; v_call: TRBV29-1; cdr3_aa: CSVDEQGSFSYEQYF; cdr3_nt: TGCAGCGTTGACGAACAGGGGAGCTTCTCCTACGAGCAGTACTTC
d_call: TRBD2; clone_size: -; cdr3_length: 15; j_call: TRBJ2-1; v_call: TRBV2; cdr3_aa: CASSDPGAGYNEQFF; cdr3_nt: TGTGCCAGCAGTGACCCGGGAGCGGGGTACAATGAGCAGTTCTTC
d_call: TRBD1; clone_size: -; cdr3_length: 16; j_call: TRBJ2-2; v_call: TRBV5-1; cdr3_aa: CASSLGTGGNTGELFF; cdr3_nt: TGCGCCAGCAGCTTGGGGACAGGCGGGAACACCGGGGAGCTGTTTTTT
d_call: TRBD2; clone_size: -; cdr3_length: 13; j_call: TRBJ2-1; v_call: TRBV19; cdr3_aa: CASSPSGTNEQFF; cdr3_nt: TGTGCCAGTAGTCCTAGCGGGACCAATGAGCAGTTCTTC
d_call: TRBD1; clone_size: -; cdr3_length: 15; j_call: TRBJ2-2; v_call: TRBV7-9; cdr3_aa: CASSLDQGDTGELFF; cdr3_nt: TGTGCCAGCAGCTTAGACCAGGGGGACACCGGGGAGCTGTTTTTT
d_call: -; clone_size: -; cdr3_length: 15; j_call: TRBJ2-4; v_call: TRBV23-1; cdr3_aa: CASSQAGPVGNIQYF; cdr3_nt: TGCGCCAGCAGTCAAGCAGGGCCGGTGGGAAACATTCAGTACTTC
d_call: -; clone_size: -; cdr3_length: 14; j_call: TRBJ2-7; v_call: TRBV5-1; cdr3_aa: CASSLNKGVYEQYF; cdr3_nt: TGCGCCAGCAGCTTGAATAAAGGGGTCTACGAGCAGTACTTC
d_call: TRBD2; clone_size: -; cdr3_length: 16; j_call: TRBJ2-3; v_call: TRBV9; cdr3_aa: CASSALAAPSTDTQYF; cdr3_nt: TGTGCCAGCAGCGCACTAGCGGCCCCTAGCACAGATACGCAGTATTTT
d_call: -; clone_size: -; cdr3_length: 12; j_call: TRBJ2-7; v_call: TRBV27; cdr3_aa: CATRGGRVEQYF; cdr3_nt: TGTGCCACCCGAGGGGGGCGAGTCGAGCAGTACTTC
d_call: -; clone_size: -; cdr3_length: 16; j_call: TRBJ2-1; v_call: TRBV27; cdr3_aa: CASSREGRNGGHEQFF; cdr3_nt: TGTGCCAGCAGTAGAGAGGGACGAAACGGTGGACATGAGCAGTTCTTC
d_call: -; clone_size: -; cdr3_length: 15; j_call: TRBJ2-6; v_call: TRBV29-1; cdr3_aa: CSVEDGRSGANVLTF; cdr3_nt: TGCAGCGTTGAAGATGGGAGGTCCGGGGCCAACGTCCTGACTTTC
d_call: -; clone_size: few; cdr3_length: 13; j_call: TRBJ2-7; v_call: TRBV25-1; cdr3_aa: CASSARQGGEQYF; cdr3_nt: TGTGCCAGCAGTGCACGACAGGGAGGGGAGCAGTACTTC
d_call: -; clone_size: once; cdr3_length: 13; j_call: TRBJ1-2; v_call: TRBV19; cdr3_aa: CASTSTGLDGYTF; cdr3_nt: TGTGCCAGTACCTCGACAGGTTTAGATGGCTACACCTTC
d_call: TRBD1; clone_size: -; cdr3_length: 18; j_call: TRBJ2-1; v_call: TRBV7-9; cdr3_aa: CASSSGTGGGLYYNEQFF; cdr3_nt: TGTGCCAGCAGCTCCGGGACAGGGGGAGGTCTTTACTACAATGAGCAGTTCTTC
d_call: -; clone_size: few; cdr3_length: 14; j_call: TRBJ2-7; v_call: TRBV28; cdr3_aa: CASSHGLFSYEQYF; cdr3_nt: TGTGCCAGCAGCCACGGACTATTCAGCTACGAGCAGTACTTC
d_call: -; clone_size: -; cdr3_length: 13; j_call: TRBJ1-2; v_call: TRBV7-9; cdr3_aa: CASSFGGNYGYTF; cdr3_nt: TGTGCCAGCAGCTTCGGCGGCAACTATGGCTACACCTTC
d_call: -; clone_size: -; cdr3_length: 19; j_call: TRBJ2-6; v_call: TRBV7-3; cdr3_aa: CASSSQHLDSVSGANVLTF; cdr3_nt: TGTGCCAGCAGCTCCCAACATCTAGACAGCGTCTCTGGGGCCAACGTCCTGACTTTC
d_call: -; clone_size: -; cdr3_length: 14; j_call: TRBJ2-5; v_call: TRBV9; cdr3_aa: CASSPLGERETQYF; cdr3_nt: TGTGCCAGCAGCCCCCTGGGGGAGAGGGAGACCCAGTACTTC
d_call: TRBD1; clone_size: -; cdr3_length: 14; j_call: TRBJ2-7; v_call: TRBV9; cdr3_aa: CASSVGTGAYEQYF; cdr3_nt: TGTGCCAGCAGCGTTGGGACAGGTGCCTACGAGCAGTACTTC